These 28 T cell receptor beta chains came from one sample sequenced in a study of T cell responses to AZD1222 COVID-19 vaccine. Assay: immunoSEQ multiplex PCR; the TCRdb copy retains only in-frame clones and omits some. The table lists 140,000 or so clones, roughly 92% of them singletons. This sample comprised peripheral blood, obtained on day 0 of AZD1222 vaccination. The receptors shown here come from an adult in good health.

The count of this clone is one. This rearrangement joins TRBV4-1 to TRBJ2-5; D tentatively reads TRBD1 or TRBD2 (5 bases each). The V gene's germline CDR1 is MGHRA and CDR2 YSYEKL. V was trimmed by 4 bases and J by 5 bases, leaving 17 bases between them. This CDR3 is built from 15 residues. Here the CDR3 reads CASSLRDHSVETQYF. The CDR3 nucleotides are TGCGCCAGCAGCCTACGGGACCACTCAGTTGAGACCCAGTACTTC.

The chain employs TRBV5-1 and TRBJ1-3; D is unclear. V lost 0 bases and J 4 bases, leaving 14 bases between the germline ends. The CDR3 extends over 16 amino acids. Germline CDR1 is SGHRS and CDR2 is YFSETQ. The CDR3 coding sequence is TGCGCCAGCAGCTTGGGCCCGAGGTCGGGCGGAAACACCATATATTTT. This translates into CASSLGPRSGGNTIYF. The full variable domain, in which reference TRBV5-1 and TRBJ1-3 provide the parts outside the CDR3, is KAGVTQTPRYLIKTRGQQVTLSCSPISGHRSVSWYQQTPGQGLQFLFEYFSETQRNKGNFPGRFSGRQFSNSRSEMNVSTLELGDSALYLCASSLGPRSGGNTIYFGEGSWLTVV.

In its sample, this clone was seen a few times. The chain uses TRBV6-4 and TRBJ2-3; D perhaps matches TRBD2 (6 bases). Trimming cost V 3 bases and J 4 bases, with 14 bases left between them. The germline gives CDR1 MRHNA, CDR2 SNTAGT. The CDR3 extends over 15 amino acids. Here the CDR3 reads CASSETGEGSDTQYF. The CDR3 region has the DNA TGTGCCAGCAGTGAGACGGGAGAAGGGTCAGATACGCAGTATTTT.

This chain connects TRBV4-1 to TRBJ2-5; 7 bases align to TRBD2. The CDR3 length is 15 residues. V was clipped by 1 base and J by 7 bases; unmatched bases: 9. Germline values: CDR1 MGHRA, CDR2 YSYEKL. CDR3: CASSQAVLAAGTQYF. Here the CDR3 DNA reads TGCGCCAGCAGCCAAGCGGTCCTAGCGGCAGGGACCCAGTACTTC.

This clone was detected only once. The rearrangement uses TRBV7-9 and TRBJ2-5, with 7 bases aligning to TRBD1. Trimming removed 5 bases from V and 5 bases from J; junction bases left unmatched: 11. From germline, CDR1 is SEHNR and CDR2 FQNEAQ (reference sequence). CDR3 length: 15 residues. The chain's CDR3 is CASSVLGGRGETQYF. DNA for the CDR3: TGTGCCAGCAGCGTCCTAGGGGGCCGCGGGGAGACCCAGTACTTC.

The chain uses TRBV2 and TRBJ2-3; D not certain. Trimming took 4 bases from V and 2 from J, leaving 10 bases between them. There are 14 residues in the CDR3. CDR1 and CDR2 (germline): SNHLY, FYNNEI. CDR3 residues: CASSVDGSTDTQYF. The CDR3 DNA follows: TGTGCCAGCAGTGTGGACGGCTCCACAGATACGCAGTATTTT.

The chain employs TRBV13 and TRBJ1-1; D unclear. Germline values: CDR1 PRHDT, CDR2 FYEKMQ (reference sequence). V was trimmed by 4 bases and J by 3 bases, leaving 9 bases between them. The CDR3 sequence is 13 residues long. CDR3 nucleotides: TGTGCCAGCAGCTCGCTAGTCGACACTGAAGCTTTCTTT. Protein product: CASSSLVDTEAFF.

V usage is TRBV18 and J usage is TRBJ1-2; possible D gene TRBD1, 6 bases. Trimming removed 4 bases from V and 4 bases from J, with 22 bases in between. This CDR3 region has 17 residues. CDR1 and CDR2 from the germline V gene are KGHSH and LQKENI. The CDR3 region is CASSRSTTGTSGYGYTF. CDR3 coding DNA: TGTGCCAGCTCACGGTCGACCACAGGGACTTCGGGCTATGGCTACACCTTC.

V usage is TRBV28 and J usage is TRBJ1-5, with D maybe TRBD1 (5 bases). CDR1 is MDHEN and CDR2 is SYDVKM in the germline V gene. The CDR3 length is 14 residues. The V end lost 3 bases, the J end lost 4 bases, and 10 bases lay between the germline ends. In nucleotides, the CDR3 is TGTGCCAGCAGTTTCCAGGGTTGGAATCAGCCCCAGCATTTT. Translation gives CASSFQGWNQPQHF.

This chain links TRBV10-3 with TRBJ2-1; either TRBD1 or TRBD2 may fit D (5 bases each). CDR1 ENHRY and CDR2 SYGVKD come from the germline V gene. This CDR3 spans 10 amino acids. As DNA, the CDR3 is TGTGCATCAAAGGGACGTGAGCAGTTCTTC. The encoded protein is CASKGREQFF.

The chain has TRBV19 and TRBJ2-3; 11 positions match TRBD2. There are 18 residues in the CDR3. Trimming cost V 5 bases and J 1 base; bases outside gene matches: 11. Germline CDR1 is LNHDA and CDR2 is SQIVND (reference sequence). CDR3 DNA sequence: TGTGCCAGTAGTCTTATAGCGGGAGGGGGTTTGGGCACAGATACGCAGTATTTT. Its protein is CASSLIAGGGLGTDTQYF.

The chain uses TRBV5-5 and TRBJ1-6; a possible D gene is TRBD1 (5 bases). Trimming removed 5 bases from V and 4 bases from J, with 16 bases in between. The CDR3 loop spans 16 amino acids. Germline values: CDR1 SGHKS, CDR2 YYEKEE (reference sequence). The CDR3 DNA sequence: TGTGCCAGCAGACTTACCGGGACCGAGTATAATTCACCCCTCCACTTT. Protein sequence: CASRLTGTEYNSPLHF.

CDR3: CASSLDTGVGNQPQHF. The CDR3 DNA reads TGTGCCAGCAGCTTAGACACAGGGGTTGGCAATCAGCCCCAGCATTTT. This sequence joins TRBV7-2 and TRBJ1-5; TRBD1 aligns across 7 bases. V gave up 1 base and J gave up 2 bases; unmatched junction bases: 5. The length of the CDR3 is 16 residues. Germline V gene data show CDR1 as SGHTA and CDR2 as FQGNSA.

V is TRBV7-3 and J is TRBJ2-2; no firm D call. Per germline, CDR1 SGHTA and CDR2 FQGTGA. V was shortened by 2 bases and J by 8 bases, with 9 bases between the two germline ends. The CDR3 has 13 residues. The CDR3 DNA follows: TGTGCCAGCAGCTTACTACAAACTGGGGAGCTGTTTTTT. Its translation: CASSLLQTGELFF.

The chain links TRBV6-1 to TRBJ2-5; 10 bases map to TRBD2. With 4 bases clipped from V and 5 bases from J, the junction kept 10 bases outside the gene matches. Germline CDR1 MNHNS, CDR2 SASEGT. This CDR3 is built from 16 residues. CDR3: CASSVTSGRAWETQYF. The CDR3 DNA follows: TGTGCCAGCAGTGTCACGAGCGGGAGGGCCTGGGAGACCCAGTACTTC.

This chain connects TRBV5-1 to TRBJ2-7; D gene uncertain. Germline CDR1 reads SGHRS; CDR2 reads YFSETQ. V was clipped by 0 bases and J by 0 bases, with 13 bases between them. The CDR3 covers 16 residues. CDR3 in amino acids: CASSLDTGLLSYEQYF. CDR3 nucleotide sequence: TGCGCCAGCAGCTTGGATACCGGGCTTCTCTCCTACGAGCAGTACTTC.

This rearrangement joins TRBV21-1 to TRBJ2-5; the table's TRBD2 call for D was not verified on the DNA. TRBV21-1 is listed as a pseudogene. This CDR3 region has 14 residues. CDR3 loop: CASSKCDGEETQYF. The CDR3 DNA reads TGTGCCAGCAGCAAATGCGACGGAGAAGAGACCCAGTACTTC.

This clone was observed a few times. The chain joins TRBV4-1 to TRBJ2-1; TRBD2 matches at 10 bases. Looked up from germline, CDR1 is MGHRA and CDR2 is YSYEKL. J was trimmed by 7 bases and V by 3 bases; bases with no gene match: 15. CDR3 size: 18 residues. CDR3 nucleotides: TGCGCCAGCAGCCATACCCTCTTTAGCGGGGGGTTCCAGAATGAGCAGTTCTTC. This sequence encodes CASSHTLFSGGFQNEQFF.

The chain uses TRBV2 and TRBJ2-1; 9 nucleotides match TRBD1. Germline V lookup: CDR1 SNHLY, CDR2 FYNNEI. V lost 3 bases, J lost 4 bases, and 4 bases stayed unmatched. The CDR3 has 15 residues. This CDR3 reads CASSDRQGGYNEQFF. DNA for the CDR3: TGTGCCAGCAGTGACCGACAGGGGGGATACAATGAGCAGTTCTTC.

The chain recombines TRBV5-1 with TRBJ2-3; no clear D gene. The ends were cut back, 0 bases at V and 1 base at J, with 6 bases in the middle. Germline CDR1 reads SGHRS; CDR2 reads YFSETQ. CDR3 length equals 14 residues. The CDR3 DNA reads TGCGCCAGCAGCTTGGTAGGCCGCACAGATACGCAGTATTTT. Its protein product is CASSLVGRTDTQYF.

The J gene is TRBJ2-3, the V gene TRBV5-1; weak D call: TRBD1 (6 bases). The germline gives CDR1 SGHRS, CDR2 YFSETQ. V dropped 4 bases and J dropped 3 bases, with 9 bases sitting between them. The CDR3 runs to 13 residues. CDR3 DNA sequence: TGCGCCAGCAGCGAACAGGGAACAGATACGCAGTATTTT. This sequence encodes CASSEQGTDTQYF.

The genes are TRBV27 and TRBJ2-1, with a possible D match to TRBD1 (5 bases). CDR3 size: 15 residues. Germline V gene data show CDR1 as MNHEY and CDR2 as SMNVEV (reference sequence). Trimming shortened V by 5 bases and J by 6 bases, and 17 bases separated the two germline ends. The CDR3 spells CASSQAFGALNEQFF. The DNA for the CDR3 is TGTGCCAGCAGTCAAGCATTTGGGGCTCTCAATGAGCAGTTCTTC.

The V call is TRBV27, the J call TRBJ1-4; a weak D match, TRBD1 (6 bases). The CDR3 loop spans 15 amino acids. Germline assignment: CDR1 MNHEY and CDR2 SMNVEV (reference sequence). V was cut by 6 bases and J by 11 bases, with 22 bases left in between. As DNA, the CDR3 is TGTGCCAGCAGCGCCCTCGAGGGGGTTAGGGAGAAACTGTTTTTT. Its protein product is CASSALEGVREKLFF.

The chain is built from TRBV28 and TRBJ1-2; D unclear. The CDR3 covers 13 residues. V was cut by 4 bases and J by 4 bases, with 10 bases left in between. CDR1 and CDR2 from the germline V gene are MDHEN and SYDVKM. CDR3 amino acids: CASSSIAGYGYTF. The CDR3 bases are TGTGCCAGCAGTTCAATCGCAGGCTATGGCTACACCTTC.

The chain combines TRBV9 with TRBJ2-7; no reliable D call. CDR1 and CDR2 (germline): SGDLS, YYNGEE. Trimming pared 0 bases from V and 1 base from J, leaving 14 bases between. CDR3 length: 16 residues. The CDR3 loop is CASSVGPVGFSYEQYF. The CDR3 DNA reads TGTGCCAGCAGCGTAGGACCCGTGGGGTTTTCCTACGAGCAGTACTTC.

DNA for the CDR3: TGTGCCACCAGAGTGGGGACAGGCCACTACGAGCAGTACTTC. This codes for CATRVGTGHYEQYF. This chain joins TRBV2 and TRBJ2-7; 8 bases are shared with TRBD1. CDR3 size: 14 residues. The germline V gene has CDR1 SNHLY and CDR2 FYNNEI. After removal of 10 bases from V and 3 bases from J, the junction contained 11 bases not matched to a gene.

The genes are TRBV9 and TRBJ1-4; 7 nucleotides align to TRBD1. CDR1 is SGDLS, CDR2 YYNGEE, per germline. With 5 bases clipped from V and 8 bases from J, the junction kept 6 bases outside the gene matches. The CDR3 length is 13 residues. CDR3 in amino acids: CASSSGGGEKLFF. For the CDR3, the DNA is TGTGCCAGCAGTTCAGGGGGAGGCGAAAAACTGTTTTTT.

This sequence joins TRBV24-1 and TRBJ2-2; 7 nucleotides align to TRBD1. The length of the CDR3 is 16 residues. From germline, CDR1 is KGHDR and CDR2 SFDVKD. V lost 2 bases, J lost 0 bases, and 2 bases stayed unmatched. CDR3 region: CATSDSGTANTGELFF. The DNA of the CDR3 is TGTGCCACCAGTGATTCCGGGACAGCGAACACCGGGGAGCTGTTTTTT.